The 13 T cell receptor beta chains in this list originate from one sample, sequenced in a study of Ad26.COV2.S vaccination and SARS-CoV-2 variants. Using immunoSEQ multiplex PCR, the repertoire was profiled, and TCRdb retains in-frame clones only, with some absent. Among around 450,000 clones, over 75% were seen once, and the ten largest hold approximately 4%. Treatment described: roughly 20 received Ad26.COV2.S at low or high dose, single or two shots; about 5 received placebo; per-sample allocation not given. The samples date from day 63 after the first vaccine or placebo injection. The input for sequencing was peripheral blood, taken in a trial of Ad26.COV2.S vaccine versus placebo. The receptors come from a person aged 18-60 years who received the Ad26.COV2.S COVID-19 vaccine or a placebo.

The sample holds a few counts of this clone. The chain combines TRBV5-1 with TRBJ2-1; D call uncertain. Trimming took off 0 bases at V and 6 bases at J, with 10 bases between the two ends. The CDR3 has 14 amino acids. Germline V CDR1 and CDR2: SGHRS, YFSETQ. This CDR3 reads CASSLVGNFNEQFF. DNA of the CDR3: TGCGCCAGCAGCTTGGTGGGCAACTTCAATGAGCAGTTCTTC.

The chain has TRBV6-2 or TRBV6-3 and TRBJ2-5, with 10 bases lining up with TRBD2. The CDR3 runs to 18 residues. CDR1 and CDR2 from the germline V gene are MNHEY and SVGEGT. The V segment lost 0 bases and the J segment 1 base; nucleotides outside the gene matches: 8. The CDR3 DNA reads as TGTGCCAGCAGTTACTCTAAACCGGCTAGCGGGGGCCAAGAGACCCAGTACTTC. Encoded protein: CASSYSKPASGGQETQYF.

This chain joins TRBV10-3 and TRBJ1-5; D perhaps matches TRBD1 (6 bases). Germline V gene lookup returns CDR1 ENHRY and CDR2 SYGVKD. The CDR3 consists of 17 residues. Deletions cut 5 bases from V and 2 bases from J, with 19 bases between. The CDR3 DNA reads as TGTGCCATCAGTTCTTCCCACGGACAGCTCGGCAATCAGCCCCAGCATTTT. This codes for CAISSSHGQLGNQPQHF.

In the case of this clone: This CDR3 is also generated by other DNA sequences in the sample. The rearrangement uses TRBV12-3 or TRBV12-4 and TRBJ1-5; D remains ambiguous. This CDR3 has 12 amino acids. V lost 3 bases and J lost 6, with 6 bases in between. This CDR3 is CASSFRGQPQHF. CDR3 coding DNA: TGTGCCAGCAGTTTCCGGGGTCAGCCCCAGCATTTT.

The sample holds one count of this clone. This chain links TRBV11-2 with TRBJ2-1; 7 bases are shared with TRBD1. The CDR3 runs 12 residues. Germline values: CDR1 SGHAT, CDR2 FQNNGV. Germline trimming cut 1 base from V and 12 bases from J; bases unmatched to any gene: 3. In DNA form, the CDR3 reads TGTGCCAGCAGCTTAGCCCACAGGGGGCAGTTCTTC. Translated, it gives CASSLAHRGQFF.

CDR3 DNA: TGTGCCATCAGTGAGTTTGGACAGGGGAATGAAAAACTGTTTTTT. It is translated as CAISEFGQGNEKLFF. The chain combines TRBV10-3 with TRBJ1-4, with TRBD1 identical over 9 bases. V shed 1 base, J shed 5 bases, and the junction held 2 bases outside the gene matches. The CDR3 contains 15 residues. Germline CDR1 and CDR2: ENHRY and SYGVKD.

The chain links TRBV12-5 to TRBJ2-3; D is uncertain. This CDR3 has 11 residues. The germline CDR1 and CDR2 sequences are LGHNT and FRNRAP. V gave up 5 bases and J gave up 5 bases, with 5 bases separating them. CDR3 sequence (DNA): TGTGCTAGTGGTGAACTAGATACGCAGTATTTT. Translated, it gives CASGELDTQYF.

The chain employs TRBV12-3 or TRBV12-4 and TRBJ2-7, with no clear D. This CDR3 is built from 12 residues. The V and J ends lost 6 bases and 5 bases respectively, with 11 bases between them. The CDR3 is CASSSTFNEQYF. In DNA, the CDR3 is TGTGCCAGCAGCTCTACTTTCAACGAGCAGTACTTC.

This sequence joins TRBV6-2 or TRBV6-3 and TRBJ2-7, with D possibly TRBD2 on 6 matching bases. The V gene lost 4 bases and the J gene lost 2 bases, with 21 bases spanning the gap. The CDR3 length is 17 residues. The germline CDR1 and CDR2 sequences are MNHEY and SVGEGT. The CDR3 sequence is CASSSPGLARDPYEQYF. CDR3 DNA: TGTGCCAGCAGTTCTCCAGGTCTAGCGAGGGATCCCTACGAGCAGTACTTC.

The V call is TRBV6-2 or TRBV6-3, the J call TRBJ2-3; 7 bases fit TRBD2. Germline lookup yields CDR1 MNHEY and CDR2 SVGEGT. With V trimmed by 5 bases and J by 7 bases, 12 bases remained unmatched. The CDR3 totals 15 residues. CDR3 sequence: CASSRLDTGRNTQYF. The CDR3 bases are TGTGCCAGCAGTCGCTTGGACACCGGGAGGAATACGCAGTATTTT.

This chain uses TRBV4-1 with TRBJ2-5; D not resolved. Germline V gene data show CDR1 as MGHRA and CDR2 as YSYEKL. The CDR3 totals 15 residues. Trimming removed 3 bases at V and 5 bases at J, with 16 bases between. The CDR3 region is CASSQIPGPWETQYF. In nucleotides, the CDR3 is TGCGCCAGCAGCCAGATCCCGGGTCCGTGGGAGACCCAGTACTTC.

This chain joins TRBV6-2 or TRBV6-3 and TRBJ2-1; D may be TRBD2 (5 bases). The CDR3 length is 13 residues. Germline V CDR1 and CDR2: MNHEY, SVGEGT. V gave up 2 bases and J gave up 8 bases, with 10 bases separating them. CDR3 coding DNA: TGTGCCAGCAGTTACCGGCTGGGAGATGAGCAGTTCTTC. Protein: CASSYRLGDEQFF.

A remark on this clone: The identical CDR3 is also encoded by other nucleotide sequences in the sample. The rearrangement joins TRBV7-2 to TRBJ1-5; no reliable D call. CDR1 and CDR2 (germline): SGHTA, FQGNSA. V dropped 2 bases and J dropped 0 bases, with 8 bases sitting between them. This CDR3 is built from 15 residues. The CDR3 region has the DNA TGTGCCAGCAGCTTAACTGTAAATAGCAATCAGCCCCAGCATTTT. Protein product: CASSLTVNSNQPQHF.